The 20 T cell receptor beta chains reported below all come from one sample, sequenced in a study of blood T cell repertoires in COVID-19. The protocol was immunoSEQ multiplex PCR, while the TCRdb copy is restricted to in-frame clones and leaves out a portion. This table holds some 25,000 clones, around 93% found once. Specimen: peripheral blood. These receptors came from a human donor in a cohort sampled during active COVID-19.

The V gene is TRBV3-1 (or the pseudogene TRBV3-2), the J gene TRBJ1-2; D gene ambiguous. Germline V gene lookup returns CDR1 LGHDT and CDR2 YNNKEL (reference sequence). The CDR3 extends over 11 amino acids. Trimming removed 1 base from V and 10 bases from J, with 7 bases in between. The CDR3 sequence: CASSQVEYYTF. The DNA of the CDR3 is TGTGCCAGCAGCCAAGTGGAGTACTACACCTTC.

The genes are TRBV3-1 (or the pseudogene TRBV3-2) and TRBJ2-2, with a tentative D call TRBD2 (5 bases). The V gene's germline CDR1 is LGHDT and CDR2 YNNKEL (reference sequence). V was pared by 2 bases and J by 5 bases, with 12 bases between. This CDR3 spans 15 amino acids. The CDR3 here is CASSQSPPGTGELFF. CDR3 nucleotide sequence: TGTGCCAGCAGCCAATCACCACCGGGAACCGGGGAGCTGTTTTTT.

V is TRBV10-3 and J is TRBJ1-1; D is undetermined. Between the trimmed V and J ends, which lost 0 bases and 5 bases, there was a span of 16 bases. This CDR3 comprises 16 residues. Germline CDR1 reads ENHRY; CDR2 reads SYGVKD. The CDR3 bases are TGTGCCATCAGTGAGTCATCAGTCACGGGTCGGACTGAAGCTTTCTTT. This sequence encodes CAISESSVTGRTEAFF.

CDR3 sequence (DNA): TGTGCCAGCAGTTTATTCGGGACAGGGGGAACTGAAGCTTTCTTT. Protein sequence: CASSLFGTGGTEAFF. The chain employs TRBV27 and TRBJ1-1; 11 bases fit TRBD1. The germline V gene encodes CDR1 MNHEY and CDR2 SMNVEV (reference sequence). Trimming removed 1 base from V and 5 bases from J; junction bases left unmatched: 3. This CDR3 is built from 15 residues.

The CDR3 region is CASSPGGGRSYNEQFF. CDR3 nucleotide sequence: TGTGCCAGCAGCCCGGGCGGCGGGAGGTCCTACAATGAGCAGTTCTTC. This sequence joins TRBV7-2 and TRBJ2-1; 8 nucleotides agree with TRBD2. V lost 5 bases to trimming and J lost 1 base; unmatched junction nucleotides: 7. The CDR3 contains 16 residues. Germline CDR1 and CDR2: SGHTA and FQGNSA.

The chain combines TRBV10-2 with TRBJ1-5, with 7 bases aligning to TRBD1. CDR3 length: 15 residues. V lost 10 bases to trimming and J lost 5 bases; unmatched junction nucleotides: 14. Germline V gene sequence: CDR1 WSHSY, CDR2 SAAADI. The CDR3 sequence is CANDQRGQLDQPQHF. As DNA, the CDR3 is TGCGCCAACGACCAAAGGGGGCAGCTAGATCAGCCCCAGCATTTT.

The chain is built from TRBV7-2 and TRBJ1-5, with 7 positions matching TRBD1. V gave up 0 bases and J gave up 2 bases; unmatched junction bases: 4. The germline gives CDR1 SGHTA, CDR2 FQGNSA. CDR3 length: 16 amino acids. The CDR3 bases are TGTGCCAGCAGCTTAGCAGGGGGCGCGGGCAATCAGCCCCAGCATTTT. It translates to CASSLAGGAGNQPQHF.

This chain uses TRBV6-5 with TRBJ1-1; maybe TRBD1 (5 bases). The CDR3 is 16 residues long. V lost 2 bases and J lost 1, with 14 bases in between. CDR1 and CDR2 (germline): MNHEY, SVGAGI. This CDR3 reads CASSYIITGSNTEAFF. CDR3 bases: TGTGCCAGCAGTTACATCATAACAGGATCGAACACTGAAGCTTTCTTT.

The rearrangement links TRBV30 to TRBJ1-1; D remains ambiguous. CDR3 length equals 11 residues. Germline V gives CDR1 GTSNPN, CDR2 SVGIG (reference sequence). Deletions cut 0 bases from V and 8 bases from J, with 7 bases between. CDR3 region: CAWSVAREAFF. The CDR3 bases are TGTGCCTGGAGTGTCGCGAGGGAAGCTTTCTTT.

The chain is built from TRBV7-2 and TRBJ2-3; 8 bases align to TRBD2. The CDR3 consists of 19 residues. J was trimmed by 2 bases and V by 3 bases; bases with no gene match: 16. CDR1 is SGHTA, CDR2 FQGNSA, per germline. The chain's CDR3 is CASSFSGIVAGFVTDTQYF. The CDR3 nucleotides read TGTGCCAGCAGCTTTTCGGGAATAGTAGCGGGGTTTGTCACAGATACGCAGTATTTT.

The chain has TRBV19 and TRBJ2-1; 11 bases fit TRBD1. J gave up 6 bases and V 0 bases, and 4 bases lay outside the gene matches. Germline CDR1 is LNHDA and CDR2 is SQIVND (reference sequence). The CDR3 loop spans 16 amino acids. The CDR3 sequence: CASSIEGGTGGNEQFF. The CDR3 DNA follows: TGTGCCAGTAGTATAGAGGGGGGGACAGGGGGCAATGAGCAGTTCTTC.

This chain connects TRBV2 to TRBJ1-1, with 9 nucleotides matching TRBD1. The CDR3 covers 14 residues. The germline V gene has CDR1 SNHLY and CDR2 FYNNEI. V shed 5 bases, J shed 5 bases, and the junction held 6 bases outside the gene matches. As DNA, the CDR3 is TGTGCCAGCAGTATGGACAGGGGTGAGACTGAAGCTTTCTTT. This codes for CASSMDRGETEAFF.

This clone was picked up one time. The chain links TRBV12-3 or TRBV12-4 to TRBJ2-7; no definite D call. This CDR3 has 13 residues. The V and J ends lost 1 base and 0 bases respectively, with 4 bases between them. CDR3 DNA sequence: TGTGCCAGCAGTTTAGACAGCTCCTACGAGCAGTACTTC. Translated, it gives CASSLDSSYEQYF.

This chain uses TRBV19 with TRBJ1-1; TRBD1 might be the D (5 bases). The CDR3 is made up of 16 amino acids. Germline values: CDR1 LNHDA, CDR2 SQIVND (reference sequence). Between the trimmed V and J ends, which lost 2 bases and 7 bases, there was a span of 20 bases. The CDR3: CASSISVSWGEDEAFF. CDR3 sequence (DNA): TGTGCCAGTAGTATATCAGTTTCTTGGGGCGAGGATGAAGCTTTCTTT.

The chain uses TRBV7-9 and TRBJ2-5; 12 bases fit TRBD2. Trimming cost V 4 bases and J 3 bases; bases outside gene matches: 3. The CDR3 consists of 15 residues. Germline V lookup: CDR1 SEHNR, CDR2 FQNEAQ (reference sequence). CDR3 bases: TGTGCCAGCAGCTCGAGACTAGCGGGAGAAGAGACCCAGTACTTC. Protein: CASSSRLAGEETQYF.

The V call is TRBV3-1 (or the pseudogene TRBV3-2), the J call TRBJ1-3; D may be TRBD1 (6 bases). CDR1 is LGHDT and CDR2 is YNNKEL in the germline V gene (reference sequence). The CDR3 has 17 amino acids. Trimming pared 3 bases from V and 4 bases from J, leaving 19 bases between. CDR3 loop: CASSQFAGGAKGNTIYF. The CDR3 DNA reads as TGTGCCAGCAGCCAGTTCGCTGGGGGCGCGAAAGGAAACACCATATATTTT.

The CDR3 region has the DNA TGTGCCAGCAGCGTATTAGGGGGGAACACTGAAGCTTTCTTT. It specifies CASSVLGGNTEAFF. The rearrangement uses TRBV9 and TRBJ1-1; a weak D match, TRBD1 (6 bases). The CDR3 contains 14 residues. The germline V and J ends were trimmed by 1 base and 1 base, with 8 bases remaining between them. Germline CDR1 reads SGDLS; CDR2 reads YYNGEE. Combining the CDR3 with reference TRBV9 and TRBJ1-1 gives the whole variable domain DSGVTQTPKHLITATGQRVTLRCSPRSGDLSVYWYQQSLDQGLQFLIQYYNGEERAKGNILERFSAQQFPDLHSELNLSSLELGDSALYFCASSVLGGNTEAFFGQGTRLTVV.

This clone was found once. V gene TRBV7-2 combines with J gene TRBJ2-4, with 7 bases fitting TRBD1. V was pared by 6 bases and J by 0 bases, with 17 bases of the junction left unmatched. Germline loops: CDR1 SGHTA, CDR2 FQGNSA. CDR3 length: 19 amino acids. The chain's CDR3 is CASSLRGGERHVAKNIQYF. The CDR3 nucleotides read TGTGCCAGCAGTCTTAGAGGGGGCGAGAGACATGTAGCCAAAAACATTCAGTACTTC.

The gene calls are TRBV27 and TRBJ2-5; tentative D call: TRBD1 (6 bases). V was pared by 6 bases and J by 9 bases, with 20 bases between. Germline CDR1 and CDR2: MNHEY and SMNVEV (reference sequence). The CDR3 extends over 14 amino acids. Written as DNA, the CDR3 is TGTGCCAGCAGCCTCCAGGGGCAATACATGGCCCAGTACTTC. Translated, it gives CASSLQGQYMAQYF.

The V and J genes are TRBV11-3 and TRBJ1-4, with D tentatively TRBD1 (6 bases). CDR1 and CDR2 from the germline V gene are SGHNT and YENEEA. The CDR3 totals 15 residues. Trimming pared 4 bases from V and 8 bases from J, leaving 17 bases between. CDR3: CASSSRQVAGEKLFF. CDR3 coding DNA: TGTGCCAGCAGCTCCCGACAGGTAGCAGGGGAAAAACTGTTTTTT.